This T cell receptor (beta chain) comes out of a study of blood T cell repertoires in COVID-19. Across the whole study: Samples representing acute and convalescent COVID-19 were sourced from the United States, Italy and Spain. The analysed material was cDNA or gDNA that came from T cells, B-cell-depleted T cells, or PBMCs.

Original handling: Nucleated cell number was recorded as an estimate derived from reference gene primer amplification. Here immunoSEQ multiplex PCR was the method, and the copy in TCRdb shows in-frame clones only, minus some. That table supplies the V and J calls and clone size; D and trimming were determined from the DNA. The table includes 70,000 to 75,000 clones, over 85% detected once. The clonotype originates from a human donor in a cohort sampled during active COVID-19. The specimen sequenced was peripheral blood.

CDR3 protein: CASSLGFRGGGETQYF. The CDR3 DNA sequence: TGTGCCAGCAGCTTAGGGTTTCGGGGAGGCGGAGAGACCCAGTACTTC. The V gene is TRBV11-2, the J gene TRBJ2-5, with a tentative D call TRBD2 (6 bases). V lost 1 base and J 4 bases, leaving 16 bases between the germline ends. Per the germline V gene, CDR1 is SGHAT and CDR2 is FQNNGV. The CDR3 length is 16 residues.